This TCR beta chain appears in the sequencing data of a study of identical twins. Study results and caveats: In cord blood, abundant beta clonotypes had fewer insertions; memory showed no trend.

Comment on this clonotype: As yet, its antigen is unknown.

TCRdb reprocessed the 5' RACE reads via MiXCR and lists one record per CDR3 protein. The data show more than 600,000 distinct CDR3 sequences, with 15% to 20% seen just once and around 13% held by the top ten. The V and J ends lost 7 bases and 4 bases respectively, with 21 bases between them. From germline, CDR1 is SQVTM and CDR2 ANQGSEA. This CDR3 is 15 amino acids long. These data are also associated with another study on T cells expressing NK-cell markers. That investigation notes: Several of the donors also had these clonotypes leading their CD3+CD56-NKG2C+ fraction.

This sequence joins TRBV29-1 and TRBJ2-3; either TRBD1 or TRBD2 may fit D (6 bases each). This clonotype originated in a young woman in good health. Material for sequencing was PBMCs. The CDR3 loop reads CSAQPRGGRADTQYF. In DNA, the CDR3 is TGCAGCGCCCAACCACGAGGGGGGCGCGCAGATACGCAGTATTTT.